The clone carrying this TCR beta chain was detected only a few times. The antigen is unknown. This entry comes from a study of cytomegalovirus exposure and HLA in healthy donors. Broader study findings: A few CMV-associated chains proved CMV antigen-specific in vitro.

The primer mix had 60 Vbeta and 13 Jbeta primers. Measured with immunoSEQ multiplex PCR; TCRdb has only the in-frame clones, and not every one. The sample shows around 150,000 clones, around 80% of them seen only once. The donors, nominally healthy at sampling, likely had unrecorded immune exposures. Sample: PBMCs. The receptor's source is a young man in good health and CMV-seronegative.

CDR3 nucleotides: TGTGCCAGCAGCTTAGTAACAGGGTCGGACACTGAAGCTTTCTTT. Amino acids: CASSLVTGSDTEAFF. This rearrangement joins TRBV7-2 to TRBJ1-1, with D perhaps TRBD1 (6 bases). CDR3 length: 15 amino acids. Germline V gene lookup returns CDR1 SGHTA and CDR2 FQGNSA. Trimming took off 1 base at V and 3 bases at J, with 12 bases between the two ends.